Listed below are T cell receptor beta chains from one sample, sequenced in a study of blood T cell repertoires in COVID-19. Assay: immunoSEQ multiplex PCR; the TCRdb copy retains only in-frame clones and omits some. The data hold some 240,000 clones, with 80% observed a single time. Material for sequencing was peripheral blood. Receptor source: a human donor in a cohort sampled during active COVID-19. Each CDR3 is given with its conserved first and last residue. The D gene is left open where the match is weak. The size entry is marked missing in some rows and otherwise reads once, few, many or a size class.

j_call: TRBJ2-1; clone_size: few; v_call: TRBV7-9; d_call: TRBD2; cdr3_nt: TGTGCCAGCAGCGACGTCTCTAGCGGATACAATGAGCAGTTCTTC; cdr3_aa: CASSDVSSGYNEQFF
j_call: TRBJ1-1; clone_size: .; v_call: TRBV6-2/TRBV6-3; d_call: .; cdr3_nt: TGTGCCAGCAGTTTCGGACAGACGCTCACTGAAGCTTTCTTT; cdr3_aa: CASSFGQTLTEAFF
j_call: TRBJ1-4; clone_size: .; v_call: TRBV18; d_call: TRBD1; cdr3_nt: TGTGCCAGCTCACCACCGACAGGGGATGGCGAAAAACTGTTTTTT; cdr3_aa: CASSPPTGDGEKLFF
j_call: TRBJ2-6; clone_size: .; v_call: TRBV30; d_call: TRBD2; cdr3_nt: TGTGCCTGGAGTATAAGCGGGGGGGGCCTAGGGGCCAACGTCCTGACTTTC; cdr3_aa: CAWSISGGGLGANVLTF
j_call: TRBJ1-5; clone_size: .; v_call: TRBV2; d_call: TRBD1; cdr3_nt: TGTGCCAGCAGTCCAGGGGGCGGCTTAGGGCCCCAGCATTTT; cdr3_aa: CASSPGGGLGPQHF
j_call: TRBJ2-7; clone_size: .; v_call: TRBV2; d_call: .; cdr3_nt: TGTGCCAGCAGTGAATCGTGGGCCAGGGCCTACGAGCAGTACTTC; cdr3_aa: CASSESWARAYEQYF
j_call: TRBJ1-5; clone_size: .; v_call: TRBV5-1; d_call: .; cdr3_nt: TGCGCCAGCAGCTTGGGCGGGATGAATCAGCCCCAGCATTTT; cdr3_aa: CASSLGGMNQPQHF
j_call: TRBJ1-6; clone_size: .; v_call: TRBV11-2; d_call: .; cdr3_nt: TGTGCCAGCAGCTTACCGGGGGATCCCTATTCACCCCTCCACTTT; cdr3_aa: CASSLPGDPYSPLHF
j_call: TRBJ2-3; clone_size: .; v_call: TRBV7-9; d_call: .; cdr3_nt: TGTGCCAGCAGCTCCCCTAGCACAGATACGCAGTATTTT; cdr3_aa: CASSSPSTDTQYF
j_call: TRBJ1-3; clone_size: .; v_call: TRBV28; d_call: TRBD1; cdr3_nt: TGTGCCAGCAGTTTATGGAGGACAGGGGAAGGAGGAAACACCATATATTTT; cdr3_aa: CASSLWRTGEGGNTIYF
j_call: TRBJ1-5; clone_size: few; v_call: TRBV29-1; d_call: TRBD1; cdr3_nt: TGCAGCGTTGGAGAGGACAGGGGCCAGCCCCAGCATTTT; cdr3_aa: CSVGEDRGQPQHF
j_call: TRBJ2-7; clone_size: .; v_call: TRBV2; d_call: .; cdr3_nt: TGTGCCAGCAGCTTGGGCAACTACGAGCAGTACTTC; cdr3_aa: CASSLGNYEQYF
j_call: TRBJ1-1; clone_size: .; v_call: TRBV28; d_call: .; cdr3_nt: TGTGCCAGCAGATCAGGGCCGGGACACCAGAACACTGAAGCTTTCTTT; cdr3_aa: CASRSGPGHQNTEAFF
j_call: TRBJ1-1; clone_size: .; v_call: TRBV12-3/TRBV12-4; d_call: .; cdr3_nt: TGTGCCAGCAGTTTTGCTTCCGGAGCTTTCTTT; cdr3_aa: CASSFASGAFF
j_call: TRBJ2-5; clone_size: once; v_call: TRBV6-4; d_call: .; cdr3_nt: TGTGCCAGCCCGAAGGGGCAAGAGACCCAGTACTTC; cdr3_aa: CASPKGQETQYF
j_call: TRBJ2-7; clone_size: .; v_call: TRBV12-3/TRBV12-4; d_call: .; cdr3_nt: TGTGCCAGCAGGCTAGGTTACTCCTACGAGCAGTACTTC; cdr3_aa: CASRLGYSYEQYF
j_call: TRBJ1-5; clone_size: .; v_call: TRBV19; d_call: .; cdr3_nt: TGTGCCAGTACCACGACAGAATATAGCAATCAGCCCCAGCATTTT; cdr3_aa: CASTTTEYSNQPQHF
j_call: TRBJ2-3; clone_size: .; v_call: TRBV18; d_call: .; cdr3_nt: TGTGCCAGCTCACCCCGAGAGGGTCAAGATACGCAGTATTTT; cdr3_aa: CASSPREGQDTQYF
j_call: TRBJ2-7; clone_size: .; v_call: TRBV5-1; d_call: TRBD1; cdr3_nt: TGCGCCAGCAGCTCGGGAAGGGGGCTCGAGCAGTACTTC; cdr3_aa: CASSSGRGLEQYF
j_call: TRBJ2-7; clone_size: .; v_call: TRBV30; d_call: TRBD1; cdr3_nt: TGTGCCTGGAGTTTATCTGGACAGGGGCAGTACGAGCAGTACTTC; cdr3_aa: CAWSLSGQGQYEQYF
j_call: TRBJ1-5; clone_size: .; v_call: TRBV28; d_call: .; cdr3_nt: TGTGCCAGCAGTAACTTACAGGGAACTAGCAATCAGCCCCAGCATTTT; cdr3_aa: CASSNLQGTSNQPQHF
j_call: TRBJ1-4; clone_size: .; v_call: TRBV19; d_call: .; cdr3_nt: TGTGCCAGTAGTATTTCCAGGGTCGCTAATGAAAAACTGTTTTTT; cdr3_aa: CASSISRVANEKLFF
j_call: TRBJ1-1; clone_size: .; v_call: TRBV6-2/TRBV6-3; d_call: .; cdr3_nt: TGTGCCAGCAGTTATTCGTCAGGGAAAATGAACACTGAAGCTTTCTTT; cdr3_aa: CASSYSSGKMNTEAFF
j_call: TRBJ1-2; clone_size: .; v_call: TRBV11-2; d_call: .; cdr3_nt: TGTGCCAGCAGCTTAAACAGTAACTATGGCTACACCTTC; cdr3_aa: CASSLNSNYGYTF
j_call: TRBJ1-5; clone_size: .; v_call: TRBV5-1; d_call: TRBD1; cdr3_nt: TGCGCCAGCAGTTCCGACAGGGATCAGCCCCAGCATTTT; cdr3_aa: CASSSDRDQPQHF
j_call: TRBJ2-1; clone_size: .; v_call: TRBV30; d_call: .; cdr3_nt: TGTGCCTGGAGTGTCGGTCCCCACAATGAGCAGTTCTTC; cdr3_aa: CAWSVGPHNEQFF
j_call: TRBJ1-1; clone_size: .; v_call: TRBV19; d_call: .; cdr3_nt: TGTGCCAGTAGAGGGGTGAGGTCGAACACTGAAGCTTTCTTT; cdr3_aa: CASRGVRSNTEAFF
j_call: TRBJ2-7; clone_size: .; v_call: TRBV11-2; d_call: TRBD1; cdr3_nt: TGTGCCAGCAGCTTAGCGGGACAGGGCTACGAGCAGTACTTC; cdr3_aa: CASSLAGQGYEQYF
j_call: TRBJ1-6; clone_size: once; v_call: TRBV11-1; d_call: TRBD1; cdr3_nt: TGTGCCAGCAGCTACCGACAGGGCGGCGGTTCACCCCTCCACTTT; cdr3_aa: CASSYRQGGGSPLHF
j_call: TRBJ2-5; clone_size: .; v_call: TRBV29-1; d_call: .; cdr3_nt: TGCAGCGCCCTGGCGGGGACCGAGACCCAGTACTTC; cdr3_aa: CSALAGTETQYF
j_call: TRBJ1-6; clone_size: .; v_call: TRBV10-3; d_call: .; cdr3_nt: TGTGCCATCCGCCCGACAGTAATGAATTCACCCCTCCACTTT; cdr3_aa: CAIRPTVMNSPLHF
j_call: TRBJ2-1; clone_size: once; v_call: TRBV5-1; d_call: TRBD1; cdr3_nt: TGCGCCAGCAGTCGGGACAGAGGCTACAATGAGCAGTTCTTC; cdr3_aa: CASSRDRGYNEQFF
j_call: TRBJ2-7; clone_size: .; v_call: TRBV21-1; d_call: .; cdr3_nt: TGTGCCAGCAGCAAAGAGGACGTGAGGACAGGGCTTTTCGACGAGCAGTACTTC; cdr3_aa: CASSKEDVRTGLFDEQYF
j_call: TRBJ1-5; clone_size: .; v_call: TRBV5-1; d_call: TRBD1; cdr3_nt: TGCGCCAGCAGCCCAGACAGGGGAAGCAATCAGCCCCAGCATTTT; cdr3_aa: CASSPDRGSNQPQHF
j_call: TRBJ2-3; clone_size: many; v_call: TRBV24-1; d_call: .; cdr3_nt: TGTGCCACCAGTGGTGGACAAGTAGTAACCGATACGCAGTATTTT; cdr3_aa: CATSGGQVVTDTQYF
j_call: TRBJ2-7; clone_size: .; v_call: TRBV4-3; d_call: TRBD1; cdr3_nt: TGCGCCAGCAGCCAAAACAGGGGCTACGAGCAGTACTTC; cdr3_aa: CASSQNRGYEQYF
j_call: TRBJ2-7; clone_size: once; v_call: TRBV28; d_call: .; cdr3_nt: TGTGCCAGCAGTTTGAGAGGGGGCTACGAGCAGTACTTC; cdr3_aa: CASSLRGGYEQYF
j_call: TRBJ1-6; clone_size: few; v_call: TRBV6-5; d_call: .; cdr3_nt: TGTGCCAGCTCCACAGGGTCGGTTTCACCCCTCCACTTT; cdr3_aa: CASSTGSVSPLHF
j_call: TRBJ2-1; clone_size: .; v_call: TRBV5-1; d_call: .; cdr3_nt: TGCGCCAGCAGCGCTCAGGTTGAGCAGTTCTTC; cdr3_aa: CASSAQVEQFF
j_call: TRBJ2-7; clone_size: .; v_call: TRBV3-1/TRBV3-2; d_call: .; cdr3_nt: TGTGCCAGCAGCCAAGACCAGTCAGGCTACGAGCAGTACTTC; cdr3_aa: CASSQDQSGYEQYF
j_call: TRBJ2-7; clone_size: .; v_call: TRBV2; d_call: TRBD1; cdr3_nt: TGTGCCAGCAGCCTGGGACAGGGAGCGCCCTACGAGCAGTACTTC; cdr3_aa: CASSLGQGAPYEQYF
j_call: TRBJ1-6; clone_size: .; v_call: TRBV2; d_call: .; cdr3_nt: TGTGCCCTGGGGGAGGATTCACCCCTCCACTTT; cdr3_aa: CALGEDSPLHF
j_call: TRBJ1-2; clone_size: .; v_call: TRBV18; d_call: .; cdr3_nt: TGTGCCAGCTCACCCGGGGACTTGGTCTATGGCTACACCTTC; cdr3_aa: CASSPGDLVYGYTF
j_call: TRBJ1-2; clone_size: .; v_call: TRBV15; d_call: TRBD1; cdr3_nt: TGTGCCACCAGCAGGGACAGGGGGAACTATGGCTACACCTTC; cdr3_aa: CATSRDRGNYGYTF
j_call: TRBJ1-4; clone_size: .; v_call: TRBV5-1; d_call: .; cdr3_nt: TGCGCCAGCAGCTCGTTACCAGGGGCCACTAATGAAAAACTGTTTTTT; cdr3_aa: CASSSLPGATNEKLFF
j_call: TRBJ2-1; clone_size: .; v_call: TRBV27; d_call: TRBD2; cdr3_nt: TGTGCCAGCAGGTTCGGCGGGAGCTCCTACAATGAGCAGTTCTTC; cdr3_aa: CASRFGGSSYNEQFF
j_call: TRBJ1-6; clone_size: .; v_call: TRBV6-1; d_call: .; cdr3_nt: TGTGCCAGCAGTTCCTCGACTTACTCACCCCTCCACTTT; cdr3_aa: CASSSSTYSPLHF
j_call: TRBJ2-7; clone_size: .; v_call: TRBV18; d_call: TRBD1; cdr3_nt: TGTGCCAGCTCTACGGACAGGGGGACGGGCGAGCAGTACTTC; cdr3_aa: CASSTDRGTGEQYF
j_call: TRBJ2-3; clone_size: .; v_call: TRBV10-3; d_call: .; cdr3_nt: TGTGCCATCAGACAGGATACAGCAGGGGATACGCAGTATTTT; cdr3_aa: CAIRQDTAGDTQYF
j_call: TRBJ2-7; clone_size: once; v_call: TRBV28; d_call: TRBD2; cdr3_nt: TGTGCCAGCAGAGAGCCCCTGGGGCAGGGAGGGGACGAGCAGTACTTC; cdr3_aa: CASREPLGQGGDEQYF
j_call: TRBJ2-5; clone_size: .; v_call: TRBV12-5; d_call: TRBD1; cdr3_nt: TGTGCTAGTGGTTTGGGCGACAGGGGGCGAGGAGAGACCCAGTACTTC; cdr3_aa: CASGLGDRGRGETQYF